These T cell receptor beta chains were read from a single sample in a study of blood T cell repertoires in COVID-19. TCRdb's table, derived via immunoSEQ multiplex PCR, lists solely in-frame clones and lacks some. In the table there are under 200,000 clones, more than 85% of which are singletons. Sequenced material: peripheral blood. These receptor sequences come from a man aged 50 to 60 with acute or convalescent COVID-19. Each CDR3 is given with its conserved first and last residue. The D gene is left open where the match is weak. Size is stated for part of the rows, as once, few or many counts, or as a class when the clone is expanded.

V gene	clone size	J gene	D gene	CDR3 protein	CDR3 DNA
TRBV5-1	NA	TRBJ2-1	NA	CASSLEFRGNRYNEQFF	TGCGCCAGCAGCTTGGAATTCCGGGGGAACCGCTACAATGAGCAGTTCTTC
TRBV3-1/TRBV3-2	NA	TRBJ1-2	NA	CASSQQVGYYGYTF	TGTGCCAGCAGCCAACAGGTTGGATACTATGGCTACACCTTC
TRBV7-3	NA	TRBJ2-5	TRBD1	CASSWGQVGETQYF	TGTGCCAGCAGCTGGGGACAGGTCGGGGAGACCCAGTACTTC
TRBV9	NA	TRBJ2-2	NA	CASSLQPEAGELFF	TGTGCCAGCAGCTTGCAGCCCGAGGCCGGGGAGCTGTTTTTT
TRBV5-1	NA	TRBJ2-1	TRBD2	CASSPAGRASGDEQFF	TGCGCCAGCAGCCCAGCAGGGAGGGCCAGTGGTGATGAGCAGTTCTTC
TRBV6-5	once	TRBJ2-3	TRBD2	CAAGGPDTQYF	TGTGCAGCGGGGGGCCCAGATACGCAGTATTTT
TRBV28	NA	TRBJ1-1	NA	CASSLRGGNTEAFF	TGTGCCAGCAGTTTAAGGGGAGGGAACACTGAAGCTTTCTTT
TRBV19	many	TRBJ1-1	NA	CASSWQKNTEAFF	TGTGCCAGTAGTTGGCAGAAGAACACTGAAGCTTTCTTT
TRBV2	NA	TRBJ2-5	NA	CASREGGTNQETQYF	TGTGCCAGCAGGGAGGGGGGGACGAATCAAGAGACCCAGTACTTC
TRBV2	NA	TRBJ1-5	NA	CASKSRVLGSQHF	TGTGCCAGCAAATCCAGGGTATTGGGGTCCCAGCATTTT
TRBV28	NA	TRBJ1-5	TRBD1	CASSLYGTGGRLPQHF	TGTGCCAGCAGTTTATACGGGACAGGGGGCCGATTGCCCCAGCATTTT
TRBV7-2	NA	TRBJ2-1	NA	CASSLALAFPYNEQFF	TGTGCCAGCAGCTTAGCGCTAGCTTTCCCCTACAATGAGCAGTTCTTC
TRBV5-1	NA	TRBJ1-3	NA	CASSLGGWSGNTIYF	TGCGCCAGCAGCTTGGGCGGGTGGTCTGGAAACACCATATATTTT
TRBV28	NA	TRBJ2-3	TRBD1	CASSSGQVTDTQYF	TGTGCCAGCAGCTCGGGACAGGTAACAGATACGCAGTATTTT
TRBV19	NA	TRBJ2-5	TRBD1	CASSIIGTGLQETQYF	TGTGCCAGTAGTATTATCGGGACAGGGCTCCAAGAGACCCAGTACTTC